These 22 T cell receptor beta chains were sequenced from one sample in a study of CD8 T cells in Susac syndrome. It was with random hexamers that roughly 0.5 to 1 ug RNA was reverse transcribed. From the immunoSEQ multiplex PCR reads, TCRdb called clonotypes with MiXCR, one entry per CDR3 protein. Here the sample spans approximately 190,000 distinct CDR3 sequences, 95% being singletons. Material: CD8+ T cells from PBMCs. These receptors were taken from a human donor with Susac syndrome.

The chain recombines TRBV6-5 with TRBJ2-3; D not certain. Germline CDR1 MNHEY, CDR2 SVGAGI. Trimming shortened V by 9 bases and J by 6 bases, and 7 bases separated the two germline ends. CDR3 length equals 10 residues. The CDR3 DNA reads TGTGCCAGTTTAGGGGATACGCAGTATTTT. Protein product: CASLGDTQYF.

The V and J genes are TRBV19 and TRBJ2-7; D call uncertain. V was pared by 6 bases and J by 5 bases, with 17 bases between. CDR1 is LNHDA and CDR2 is SQIVND in the germline V gene (reference sequence). This CDR3 is built from 14 residues. CDR3 residues: CASSNAGQADEQYF. CDR3 nucleotide sequence: TGTGCCAGTAGCAACGCTGGGCAGGCAGACGAGCAGTACTTC.

This clonotype has just one count. The chain combines TRBV18 with TRBJ1-5, with 7 bases lining up with TRBD1. Per the germline V gene, CDR1 is KGHSH and CDR2 is LQKENI. V was pared by 2 bases and J by 2 bases, with 6 bases of the junction left unmatched. The CDR3 is 16 amino acids. Here the CDR3 reads CASSPNQGGGNQPQHF. DNA of the CDR3: TGTGCCAGCTCACCAAATCAGGGGGGAGGCAATCAGCCCCAGCATTTT.

This clonotype appeared once. The chain has TRBV5-6 and TRBJ2-5; D not resolved. The CDR3 consists of 13 residues. V lost 4 bases and J 1 base, leaving 8 bases between the germline ends. The V gene's germline CDR1 is SGHDT and CDR2 YYEEEE. This CDR3 reads CASSPDAQETQYF. CDR3 nucleotide sequence: TGTGCCAGCAGCCCTGATGCCCAAGAGACCCAGTACTTC.

This chain uses TRBV5-1 with TRBJ1-1; 7 positions match TRBD1. CDR1 and CDR2 (germline): SGHRS, YFSETQ. V lost 4 bases and J lost 0; bases outside the gene matches: 21. CDR3 size: 20 residues. The CDR3 loop is CASSPTGIPGGFTLNTEAFF. CDR3 nucleotides: TGCGCCAGCAGCCCGACCGGGATTCCAGGGGGGTTTACCCTGAACACTGAAGCTTTCTTT.

V and J are TRBV6-6 and TRBJ2-7; TRBD2 matches at 7 bases. There are 16 residues in the CDR3. V shed 6 bases and J 5 bases; nucleotides not matched to a gene: 16. Germline CDR1 reads MNHNY; CDR2 reads SVGAGI (reference sequence). The DNA of the CDR3 is TGTGCCAGCAGCCCCTGGGTCGGGGGGAGTGGGAACGAGCAGTACTTC. Its protein is CASSPWVGGSGNEQYF.

V is TRBV12-5 and J is TRBJ2-1; no clear D. This CDR3 is 15 amino acids long. The V gene lost 3 bases and the J gene lost 7 bases, with 16 bases spanning the gap. Germline-derived CDR1 and CDR2 are LGHNT and FRNRAP. CDR3 amino acids: CASGFKSEELNEQFF. The CDR3 nucleotides are TGTGCTAGTGGTTTTAAGAGTGAGGAACTGAATGAGCAGTTCTTC.

This chain joins TRBV19 and TRBJ1-5; D remains ambiguous. V gave up 5 bases and J gave up 0 bases, with 14 bases separating them. Per the germline V gene, CDR1 is LNHDA and CDR2 is SQIVND (reference sequence). The CDR3 runs to 16 residues. Written as DNA, the CDR3 is TGTGCCAGTAGTCTGTTCGCAGGAAATAGCAATCAGCCCCAGCATTTT. Its translation is CASSLFAGNSNQPQHF.

This sequence joins TRBV3-1 and TRBJ2-7; 7 bases fit TRBD1. Germline V gene sequence: CDR1 LGHDT, CDR2 YNNKEL (reference sequence). This CDR3 is 15 amino acids long. Unmatched junction bases numbered 5, after V lost 3 bases and J lost 0 bases. For the CDR3, the DNA is TGTGCCAGCAGCCATTCGACAGGGATCTCCTACGAGCAGTACTTC. This gives the protein CASSHSTGISYEQYF.

This chain links TRBV20-1 with TRBJ2-5; tentatively, D is TRBD1 (6 bases). CDR3 length: 13 residues. The V and J ends lost 5 bases and 3 bases respectively, with 13 bases between them. CDR1 is DFQATT and CDR2 is SNEGSKA in the germline V gene (reference sequence). CDR3 bases: TGCAGTGCTCCACGGGACACAAAAGAGACCCAGTACTTC. This gives the protein CSAPRDTKETQYF.

The CDR3 loop is CSAGQGAYGYTF. The CDR3 bases are TGCAGCGCCGGACAGGGGGCCTATGGCTACACCTTC. The V call is TRBV29-1, the J call TRBJ1-2; 11 nucleotides align to TRBD1. CDR1 and CDR2 (germline): SQVTM, ANQGSEA. Trimming took 7 bases from V and 4 from J; bases not matched to a gene: 2. The CDR3 is made up of 12 amino acids.

The chain uses TRBV5-1 and TRBJ2-5; D is possibly TRBD1 or TRBD2 (5 bases each). Germline V gives CDR1 SGHRS, CDR2 YFSETQ. This CDR3 comprises 14 residues. Trimming shortened V by 4 bases and J by 2 bases, and 12 bases separated the two germline ends. This CDR3 is CASSRDLAQETQYF. The CDR3 coding sequence is TGCGCCAGCAGCCGGGACCTGGCGCAAGAGACCCAGTACTTC.

This chain uses TRBV28 with TRBJ2-7; D might be TRBD1 (6 bases). V lost 3 bases and J lost 12, with 12 bases in between. Per the germline V gene, CDR1 is MDHEN and CDR2 is SYDVKM. CDR3 length: 11 amino acids. The DNA of the CDR3 is TGTGCCAGCAGTTTTACACAGGGCCTGTACTTC. The encoded protein is CASSFTQGLYF.

The chain recombines TRBV20-1 with TRBJ2-7; the D gene is possibly TRBD1 (6 bases). CDR3 length: 13 residues. CDR1 is DFQATT, CDR2 SNEGSKA, per germline (reference sequence). V dropped 5 bases and J dropped 2 bases, with 13 bases sitting between them. This CDR3 reads CSAGRGRTYEQYF. CDR3 in DNA: TGCAGTGCTGGCAGGGGAAGGACCTACGAGCAGTACTTC.

Only one count was recorded for this clonotype. This chain uses TRBV19 with TRBJ2-7; D might be TRBD2 (6 bases). The ends were cut back, 10 bases at V and 0 bases at J, with 13 bases in the middle. The CDR3 is 13 amino acids. Germline V lookup: CDR1 LNHDA, CDR2 SQIVND (reference sequence). The CDR3 region is CATEGTPSYEQYF. The CDR3 DNA reads TGTGCCACGGAAGGGACTCCCTCCTACGAGCAGTACTTC.

This rearrangement joins TRBV12-3 or TRBV12-4 to TRBJ1-6, with D tentatively TRBD1 (6 bases). The CDR3 covers 15 residues. Trimming removed 6 bases from V and 8 bases from J, with 17 bases in between. In nucleotides, the CDR3 is TGTGCCAGCAGCGCGGCGGGACGGGGGCATTCACCCCTCCACTTT. Translation gives CASSAAGRGHSPLHF.

The rearrangement links TRBV9 to TRBJ2-3, with 11 bases that match TRBD1. From germline, CDR1 is SGDLS and CDR2 YYNGEE. Losses at the gene ends were 3 bases for V and 6 bases for J; bases not matched to a gene: 6. CDR3 length: 15 residues. The CDR3 DNA follows: TGTGCCAGCAGCGGACCGGACAGGGGGCCGGATACGCAGTATTTT. It yields the protein CASSGPDRGPDTQYF.

CDR3 nucleotides: TGTGCCAGCAGGAGACAGGGGACGAATGAAAAACTGTTTTTT. It codes for CASRRQGTNEKLFF. This chain connects TRBV27 to TRBJ1-4, with TRBD1 matching 8 bases. The CDR3 loop spans 14 amino acids. Germline V gene lookup returns CDR1 MNHEY and CDR2 SMNVEV (reference sequence). Unmatched junction bases numbered 5, after V lost 6 bases and J lost 5 bases.

This rearrangement joins TRBV4-1 to TRBJ1-2, with 9 bases lining up with TRBD1. With V trimmed by 0 bases and J by 2 bases, 10 bases remained unmatched. The CDR3 totals 18 residues. Germline V CDR1 and CDR2: MGHRA, YSYEKL. The CDR3 DNA follows: TGCGCCAGCAGCCAAGATAGGGGACAGGGCAGAATCAACTATGGCTACACCTTC. This sequence encodes CASSQDRGQGRINYGYTF.

The chain is built from TRBV27 and TRBJ2-7; tentative D call: TRBD2 (5 bases). V dropped 2 bases and J dropped 5 bases, with 16 bases sitting between them. CDR3 length: 15 amino acids. CDR1 and CDR2 from the germline V gene are MNHEY and SMNVEV (reference sequence). The CDR3 DNA is TGTGCCAGCAGTTTAAGAGGGATTCAAAGCAACGAGCAGTACTTC. It encodes CASSLRGIQSNEQYF.

The V call is TRBV28, the J call TRBJ2-7, with D unresolved. V was shortened by 1 base and J by 6 bases, with 7 bases between the two germline ends. CDR3 length: 12 amino acids. CDR1 MDHEN and CDR2 SYDVKM come from the germline V gene. In DNA, the CDR3 is TGTGCCAGCAGTTTATTCCGTACCGAGCAGTACTTC. Encoded protein: CASSLFRTEQYF.

The rearrangement uses TRBV23-1 and TRBJ1-1; D gene ambiguous. TRBV23-1 falls under the ORF class, with uncertain function. The CDR3 sequence is 13 residues long. Trimming pared 2 bases from V and 7 bases from J, leaving 11 bases between. CDR3 protein: CASSQAPKVEAFF. CDR3 nucleotide sequence: TGCGCCAGCAGTCAAGCCCCTAAGGTTGAAGCTTTCTTT.